A single sample gave rise to the 8 T cell receptor beta chains below, sequenced in a study of blood T cells in healthy people across ages (dated by TCRdb to 2014 to 2015). The library was generated by 5' RACE. These reads were obtained on an Illumina HiSeq 2500. A second PCR of about 7 to 12 cycles was run with a J-beta primer mix and a sample-barcoded 5' primer. TCRdb redid the processing of the public reads, applying fastp at Q25 and MiXCR, and retained in-frame beta chains. Records with the same CDR3 protein are collapsed into one entry carrying the most frequent genes and DNA. Across this sample there are a few hundred thousand distinct CDR3 sequences, with roughly 29% seen only once. The top ten hold approximately 17% of the sample. The sample was blood. All receptors derive from a woman in her 70s in good health.

The chain links TRBV6-5 to TRBJ1-6; D is possibly TRBD1 (6 bases). This CDR3 comprises 13 residues. Per the germline V gene, CDR1 is MNHEY and CDR2 is SVGAGI. V lost 5 bases to trimming and J lost 13 bases, with 15 bases between them. The CDR3 spells CASSPGGGGPLHF. The CDR3 DNA sequence: TGTGCCAGCAGTCCCGGAGGGGGTGGGCCCCTCCACTTT.

This clonotype occurred a few times. The chain couples TRBV21-1 to TRBJ2-5; no DNA check was done on the table's D call, TRBD1. TRBV21-1 is a known pseudogene. This CDR3 region has 19 residues. The CDR3 is CASSKAFRAAHKYQETQYF. CDR3 DNA sequence: TGTGCCAGCAGCAAAGCATTTAGGGCCGCCCACAAGTACCAAGAGACCCAGTACTTC.

The chain joins TRBV28 to TRBJ1-1, with a tentative D call TRBD1 (5 bases). Trimming removed 6 bases from V and 3 bases from J, with 14 bases in between. From germline, CDR1 is MDHEN and CDR2 SYDVKM. CDR3 size: 14 residues. CDR3 residues: CASSPPGADTEAFF. The CDR3 nucleotides read TGTGCCAGCAGCCCTCCCGGGGCGGACACTGAAGCTTTCTTT.

This clonotype was observed a handful of times. The V and J genes are TRBV7-2 and TRBJ2-7; 7 bases align to TRBD2. The CDR3 extends over 15 amino acids. Losses at the gene ends were 6 bases for V and 0 bases for J; bases not matched to a gene: 8. The germline CDR1 and CDR2 sequences are SGHTA and FQGNSA. The CDR3: CASSPGGGSSYEQYF. As DNA, the CDR3 is TGTGCCAGCAGTCCCGGCGGGGGTAGCTCCTACGAGCAGTACTTC. Complete variable domain (other parts from reference TRBV7-2 and TRBJ2-7): GAGVSQSPSNKVTEKGKDVELRCDPISGHTALYWYRQSLGQGLEFLIYFQGNSAPDKSGLPSDRFSAERTGGSVSTLTIQRTQQEDSAVYLCASSPGGGSSYEQYFGPGTRLTVT.

This chain links TRBV3-1 with TRBJ1-2; tentative D call: TRBD1 (5 bases). CDR1 and CDR2 from the germline V gene are LGHDT and YNNKEL (reference sequence). The V and J ends lost 4 bases and 0 bases respectively, with 9 bases between them. This CDR3 has 14 amino acids. The CDR3 region has the DNA TGTGCCAGCAGCCGGGACCCCACTAACTATGGCTACACCTTC. Its protein product is CASSRDPTNYGYTF.

The chain links TRBV12-5 to TRBJ2-1; TRBD1 is a possible D gene (5 bases). There are 12 residues in the CDR3. CDR1 LGHNT and CDR2 FRNRAP come from the germline V gene. V was clipped by 6 bases and J by 9 bases, with 12 bases between them. The CDR3 region is CASGPERGEQFF. The CDR3 DNA reads as TGTGCTAGTGGACCCGAAAGGGGTGAGCAGTTCTTC.

In nucleotides, the CDR3 is TGTGCCAGCAGGGTAGCGGGAGTGGGAAATGAGCAGTTCTTC. Residues: CASRVAGVGNEQFF. This chain links TRBV12-3 or TRBV12-4 with TRBJ2-1; 9 bases match TRBD2. The CDR3 contains 14 residues. J was trimmed by 7 bases and V by 6 bases; bases with no gene match: 7.

There are a few counts of this clonotype. The gene calls are TRBV12-3 or TRBV12-4 and TRBJ1-2; 9 nucleotides line up with TRBD1. The length of the CDR3 is 14 residues. Trimming at V came to 10 bases and at J to 8 bases, leaving 14 bases not matched to a gene. CDR3 sequence reads: CATSSGTGNKGYTF. In DNA, the CDR3 is TGTGCCACTTCCTCCGGGACAGGGAATAAGGGCTACACCTTC.